The sequence of this T cell receptor beta chain was determined in a study of chemoradiotherapy in HPV16-positive cancers. Study details: Functional T-cell assays on a couple of HPV16-positive patients' cells defined candidate HPV-specific clones and common TCR motifs.

Study findings and constraints: Candidate HPV-specific clones and E7-related TCR motifs grew in tumor during treatment. For HPV16-positive patients, expanding HPV-responsive T cells associated with longer recurrence-free survival. The functional HPV-specific definition rests on just a couple of HPV16-positive patients.

This clone qualifies as large. Its specificity is unknown. Method: immunoSEQ multiplex PCR; TCRdb's copy keeps in-frame clones and lacks some. The sample lists more than 1,200 clones, 82% occurring once. Sequenced here: tumor tissue, sampled from a patient who underwent chemoradiotherapy. This receptor was obtained from a human donor with HPV-associated anogenital cancer.

In nucleotides, the CDR3 is TGTGCCAGCGCTCATAGGGTACAAGAGACCCAGTACTTC. It encodes CASAHRVQETQYF. The gene calls are TRBV27 and TRBJ2-5; unclear D gene. This CDR3 comprises 13 residues. The V end was cut by 8 bases, the J end by 2 bases, with 12 bases between. Germline V gene data show CDR1 as MNHEY and CDR2 as SMNVEV (reference sequence).